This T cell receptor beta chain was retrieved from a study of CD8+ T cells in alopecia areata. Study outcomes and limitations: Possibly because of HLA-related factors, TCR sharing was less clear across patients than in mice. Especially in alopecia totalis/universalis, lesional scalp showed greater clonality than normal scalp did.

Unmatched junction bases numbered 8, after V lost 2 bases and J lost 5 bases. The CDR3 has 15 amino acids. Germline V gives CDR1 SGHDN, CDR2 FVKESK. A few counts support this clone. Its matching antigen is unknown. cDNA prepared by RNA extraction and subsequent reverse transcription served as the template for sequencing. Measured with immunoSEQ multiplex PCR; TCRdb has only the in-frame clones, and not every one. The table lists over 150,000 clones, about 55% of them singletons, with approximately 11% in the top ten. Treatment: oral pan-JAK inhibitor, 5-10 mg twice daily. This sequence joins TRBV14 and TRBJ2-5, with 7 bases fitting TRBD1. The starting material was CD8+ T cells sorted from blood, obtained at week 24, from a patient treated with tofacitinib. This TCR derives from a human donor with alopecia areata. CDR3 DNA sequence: TGTGCCAGCAGCCAACTTCCGGGACAGTTGGAGACCCAGTACTTC. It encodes CASSQLPGQLETQYF.